These 28 T cell receptor beta chains share one sample of origin, sequenced in a study of blood T cell repertoires in COVID-19 (dated by TCRdb to the early 2020s). Receptors were amplified or captured by the immunoSEQ multiplex PCR assay. Drawn from immuneACCESS, this table holds only the in-frame rearrangements with V and J called that TCRdb kept. Clones are partly lost; checked studies trace under half to an unresolved V gene and leave the rest unexplained. Within this sample are about 180,000 clones, with approximately 80% of them counted one time only. Of the sample, less than 2% falls within the top ten clones. Sample: peripheral blood. The receptors come from a human donor in a cohort sampled during active COVID-19.

The chain joins TRBV7-2 to TRBJ2-7; 12 nucleotides match TRBD2. The CDR3 spans 16 residues. Germline loops: CDR1 SGHTA, CDR2 FQGNSA. The V gene end was trimmed by 1 base and the J gene end by 5 bases; junction bases not matched to a gene: 6. CDR3: CASSLDVLAGGNEQYF. CDR3 nucleotide sequence: TGTGCCAGCAGCTTAGACGTCCTAGCGGGGGGGAACGAGCAGTACTTC.

The V and J genes are TRBV6-2 or TRBV6-3 and TRBJ1-1, with D perhaps matching TRBD1 (6 bases). The germline CDR1 and CDR2 sequences are MNHEY and SVGEGT. The CDR3 has 19 amino acids. Trimming stripped 2 bases from V and 3 bases from J, with 25 bases between. The CDR3 is CASSYLQGGRTGGHTEAFF. The DNA for the CDR3 is TGTGCCAGCAGTTACCTACAGGGCGGCCGGACCGGCGGGCACACTGAAGCTTTCTTT.

This clone has a handful of counts. This chain links TRBV4-1 with TRBJ2-7, with 7 bases identical to TRBD2. This CDR3 has 14 residues. V was clipped by 5 bases and J by 2 bases; unmatched bases: 6. Germline V gene sequence: CDR1 MGHRA, CDR2 YSYEKL. The CDR3 coding sequence is TGCGCCAGCAGCGTGGGGAGCGGGACCTACGAGCAGTACTTC. This codes for CASSVGSGTYEQYF.

In nucleotides, the CDR3 is TGTGCCACCCTACCTGGACAGAGCTCTGGAAACACCATATATTTT. Residues: CATLPGQSSGNTIYF. This rearrangement joins TRBV28 to TRBJ1-3, with a tentative D call TRBD1 (6 bases). The CDR3 contains 15 residues. The germline V gene encodes CDR1 MDHEN and CDR2 SYDVKM. V lost 10 bases, J lost 0 bases, and 16 bases lay in between.

CDR3 bases: TGTGCCTGGAGAGGGGACAGAACCTACGAGCAGTACTTC. Amino acid sequence: CAWRGDRTYEQYF. The J gene is TRBJ2-7, the V gene TRBV30, with 7 positions matching TRBD1. CDR1 GTSNPN and CDR2 SVGIG come from the germline V gene (reference sequence). With V trimmed by 3 bases and J by 2 bases, 4 bases remained unmatched. The CDR3 spans 13 residues.

The chain joins TRBV9 to TRBJ2-7; D is unclear. The germline CDR1 and CDR2 sequences are SGDLS and YYNGEE. The CDR3 extends over 14 amino acids. V shed 4 bases and J shed 2 bases, with 13 bases lying between them. CDR3 in DNA: TGTGCCAGCAGCCCCCGCTCTCAGACCTACGAGCAGTACTTC. Its translation is CASSPRSQTYEQYF.

This sequence joins TRBV6-2 or TRBV6-3 and TRBJ2-2; 16 bases map to TRBD2. Germline V CDR1 and CDR2: MNHEY, SVGEGT. The ends lost 6 bases at V and 4 bases at J; junction bases unmatched: 11. The CDR3 is 19 residues long. CDR3 sequence reads: CASSPWGLAGGPGTGELFF. The CDR3 DNA is TGTGCCAGCAGCCCTTGGGGACTAGCGGGAGGGCCGGGCACCGGGGAGCTGTTTTTT.

This clone was found once. The chain joins TRBV6-4 to TRBJ1-5; no clear D. Trimming shortened V by 0 bases and J by 2 bases, and 11 bases separated the two germline ends. This CDR3 has 16 residues. Per germline, CDR1 MRHNA and CDR2 SNTAGT. CDR3 in amino acids: CASSDSSLGGNQPQHF. For the CDR3, the DNA is TGTGCCAGCAGTGACTCAAGCCTCGGGGGCAATCAGCCCCAGCATTTT.

This sequence joins TRBV4-3 and TRBJ2-3; the D gene is possibly TRBD1 (6 bases). V was shortened by 1 base and J by 1 base, with 9 bases between the two germline ends. From germline, CDR1 is LGHNA and CDR2 YSLEER. CDR3 size: 15 residues. CDR3 loop: CASSQVNRGTDTQYF. The CDR3 coding sequence is TGCGCCAGCAGCCAAGTTAACAGGGGCACAGATACGCAGTATTTT.

The chain couples TRBV29-1 to TRBJ2-2, with 7 bases aligning to TRBD2. J lost 7 bases, V lost 6 bases, and 5 bases had no gene match. CDR1 is SQVTM, CDR2 ANQGSEA, per germline. The CDR3 is 12 amino acids. The CDR3 reads CSVGLGVGELFF. The CDR3 region has the DNA TGCAGCGTAGGACTAGGAGTCGGGGAGCTGTTTTTT.

The V gene is TRBV3-1 (or the pseudogene TRBV3-2), the J gene TRBJ1-3, with 7 bases matching TRBD1. CDR1 and CDR2 from the germline V gene are LGHDT and YNNKEL (reference sequence). The CDR3 length is 13 residues. V lost 0 bases, J lost 15 bases, and 8 bases stayed unmatched. This chain's CDR3 is CASSQDLEGARYF. CDR3 sequence (DNA): TGTGCCAGCAGCCAAGATCTTGAGGGGGCCAGATATTTT.

The J gene is TRBJ2-3, the V gene TRBV19; 14 bases are shared with TRBD2. Germline CDR1 and CDR2: LNHDA and SQIVND (reference sequence). The CDR3 loop spans 21 amino acids. V lost 0 bases and J lost 8; bases outside the gene matches: 19. CDR3: CASSIDGPQGTSGSGTITQYF. The CDR3 bases are TGTGCCAGTAGTATAGACGGACCTCAAGGGACTAGCGGGAGTGGGACAATTACGCAGTATTTT. Combining the CDR3 with reference TRBV19 and TRBJ2-3 gives the whole variable domain DGGITQSPKYLFRKEGQNVTLSCEQNLNHDAMYWYRQDPGQGLRLIYYSQIVNDFQKGDIAEGYSVSREKKESFPLTVTSAQKNPTAFYLCASSIDGPQGTSGSGTITQYFGPGTRLTVL.

J is TRBJ1-2 and V is TRBV28, with 7 nucleotides matching TRBD1. V gave up 7 bases and J gave up 5 bases; unmatched junction bases: 16. The germline gives CDR1 MDHEN, CDR2 SYDVKM. The CDR3 consists of 16 residues. DNA of the CDR3: TGTGCCAGCACCTACCCAGGGAGACAGGGAGGTTATGGCTACACCTTC. It yields the protein CASTYPGRQGGYGYTF.

This clone was picked up one time. The rearrangement links TRBV13 to TRBJ2-7; D is perhaps TRBD1 (5 bases). The germline gives CDR1 PRHDT, CDR2 FYEKMQ (reference sequence). V lost 6 bases, J lost 3 bases, and 12 bases lay in between. This CDR3 is built from 13 residues. The CDR3 bases are TGTGCCAGCAGGAGACAGAAAGGCTACGAGCAGTACTTC. Its protein product is CASRRQKGYEQYF.

The CDR3 DNA is TGCGCCAGCAGCCAAGGGGGGGGGTTGAGCTCCTACGAGCAGTACTTC. Protein: CASSQGGGLSSYEQYF. The V gene is TRBV4-1, the J gene TRBJ2-7; 7 bases match TRBD2. With V trimmed by 1 base and J by 0 bases, 6 bases remained unmatched. Germline V gives CDR1 MGHRA, CDR2 YSYEKL. This CDR3 comprises 16 residues.

The V gene is TRBV9, the J gene TRBJ2-1, with 7 bases lining up with TRBD2. Germline V CDR1 and CDR2: SGDLS, YYNGEE. The CDR3 covers 15 residues. V dropped 0 bases and J dropped 4; count of bases not matched to a gene: 4. The CDR3 DNA follows: TGTGCCAGCAGCGTAGCTCGCGGGGGTTACAATGAGCAGTTCTTC. Encoded protein: CASSVARGGYNEQFF.

The chain uses TRBV5-1 and TRBJ2-7, with TRBD1 identical over 8 bases. The CDR3 consists of 14 residues. CDR1 is SGHRS, CDR2 YFSETQ, per germline. With V trimmed by 2 bases and J by 5 bases, 6 bases remained unmatched. CDR3 protein: CASSFPTGDHEQYF. CDR3 sequence (DNA): TGCGCCAGCAGCTTTCCGACAGGGGACCACGAGCAGTACTTC. The full variable domain, in which reference TRBV5-1 and TRBJ2-7 provide the parts outside the CDR3, is KAGVTQTPRYLIKTRGQQVTLSCSPISGHRSVSWYQQTPGQGLQFLFEYFSETQRNKGNFPGRFSGRQFSNSRSEMNVSTLELGDSALYLCASSFPTGDHEQYFGPGTRLTVT.

V usage is TRBV27 and J usage is TRBJ1-5; the match to TRBD1 covers 8 bases. Trimming removed 6 bases from V and 2 bases from J; junction bases left unmatched: 9. Per the germline V gene, CDR1 is MNHEY and CDR2 is SMNVEV (reference sequence). This CDR3 has 16 amino acids. The CDR3 spells CASRLSWTGRNQPQHF. The CDR3 bases are TGTGCCAGCAGATTAAGTTGGACAGGGCGCAATCAGCCCCAGCATTTT.

The chain couples TRBV7-9 to TRBJ2-7; D unresolved. Trimming removed 6 bases at V and 5 bases at J, with 14 bases between. Germline V gene lookup returns CDR1 SEHNR and CDR2 FQNEAQ (reference sequence). The CDR3 extends over 13 amino acids. CDR3: CASSLIGLDEQYF. The CDR3 DNA is TGTGCCAGCAGTTTGATCGGGTTAGACGAGCAGTACTTC.

The sample holds a few counts of this clone. CDR3 sequence reads: CATRQDANTGELFF. CDR3 DNA sequence: TGTGCCACAAGACAGGACGCGAACACCGGGGAGCTGTTTTTT. The chain uses TRBV19 and TRBJ2-2, with D perhaps TRBD1 (6 bases). Trimming left V 10 bases short and J 0 bases short, with 12 bases between. The V gene's germline CDR1 is LNHDA and CDR2 SQIVND (reference sequence). The CDR3 loop spans 14 amino acids.

This rearrangement joins TRBV10-3 to TRBJ2-1; weak D call: TRBD2 (6 bases). V lost 6 bases, J lost 3 bases, and 15 bases lay in between. Germline loops: CDR1 ENHRY, CDR2 SYGVKD. This CDR3 contains 15 residues. CDR3 protein: CAIRGAGRNYNEQFF. CDR3 coding DNA: TGTGCCATCAGGGGCGCCGGGAGAAACTACAATGAGCAGTTCTTC.

The chain carries TRBV6-5 and TRBJ1-4, with TRBD1 matching over 9 bases. Losses at the gene ends were 5 bases for V and 5 bases for J; bases not matched to a gene: 6. This CDR3 comprises 15 residues. Germline-derived CDR1 and CDR2 are MNHEY and SVGAGI. The CDR3 protein is CASSQTGGGNEKLFF. CDR3 bases: TGTGCCAGCAGTCAAACAGGGGGCGGGAATGAAAAACTGTTTTTT.

The V and J genes are TRBV12-3 or TRBV12-4 and TRBJ1-1, with TRBD1 identical over 7 bases. The CDR3 loop spans 13 amino acids. After removal of 2 bases from V and 4 bases from J, the junction contained 1 base not matched to a gene. CDR3 in amino acids: CASSLQGGTEAFF. CDR3 in DNA: TGTGCCAGCAGTTTACAGGGGGGCACTGAAGCTTTCTTT.

This clone occurred many times. V and J are TRBV11-1 and TRBJ2-7, with TRBD1 matching 7 bases. The ends lost 5 bases at V and 3 bases at J; junction bases unmatched: 4. Germline V gene data show CDR1 as SGHAT and CDR2 as FQDESV (reference sequence). This CDR3 has 13 amino acids. The CDR3 DNA sequence: TGTGCCAGCAGCCCAGGACAGGACTACGAGCAGTACTTC. Protein sequence: CASSPGQDYEQYF.

V usage is TRBV6-5 and J usage is TRBJ2-7, with 9 positions matching TRBD2. This CDR3 spans 14 amino acids. V lost 6 bases and J lost 4; bases outside the gene matches: 7. Per the germline V gene, CDR1 is MNHEY and CDR2 is SVGAGI. The CDR3 coding sequence is TGTGCCAGCAGCTTAGCGGGAGCTTCGTACGAGCAGTACTTC. Its protein is CASSLAGASYEQYF.

J is TRBJ2-7 and V is TRBV19; perhaps TRBD2 as D (6 bases). The CDR3 sequence is 15 residues long. V was pared by 6 bases and J by 6 bases, with 21 bases between. CDR1 and CDR2 (germline): LNHDA, SQIVND (reference sequence). CDR3 residues: CASRTAGPWVLEQYF. As DNA, the CDR3 is TGTGCCAGTAGGACTGCGGGGCCTTGGGTACTCGAGCAGTACTTC.

The V gene is TRBV27, the J gene TRBJ1-1; no clear D gene. The CDR3 runs 14 residues. V was trimmed by 3 bases and J by 5 bases, leaving 13 bases between them. Germline CDR1 MNHEY, CDR2 SMNVEV (reference sequence). The CDR3: CASSFDGVYTEAFF. In DNA form, the CDR3 reads TGTGCCAGCAGTTTCGACGGGGTGTATACTGAAGCTTTCTTT.

The V call is TRBV12-5, the J call TRBJ1-2; D unclear. The germline CDR1 and CDR2 sequences are LGHNT and FRNRAP. The CDR3 sequence is 13 residues long. The V end was cut by 2 bases, the J end by 2 bases, with 6 bases between. The DNA of the CDR3 is TGTGCTAGTGGTTTGAGTCAGAACTATGGCTACACCTTC. It codes for CASGLSQNYGYTF.